The following is a T cell receptor (beta chain) sequence with its context. Its antigen remains unknown. Previously published methods and listed TCR primers were used for the bulk TCR libraries. TCRdb re-called the PCR reads with MiXCR, one entry per CDR3 protein. The repertoire holds about 320,000 distinct CDR3 sequences, with 20% to 25% as singletons. The data originate from a study of molecular identifiers for immune sequencing clone quantification. The wider study: In replicates, the authors split RNA from approximately 22,000 or 94,000 naive CD8 cells five ways and sequenced four.

The V gene lost 4 bases and the J gene lost 2 bases, with 12 bases spanning the gap. This CDR3 spans 15 amino acids. Germline V gene data show CDR1 as LGHDT and CDR2 as YNNKEL (reference sequence). General study results and limits: Jurkat TCR RNA spiked in from one cell (amid roughly 970,000 naive cells) was reportedly detectable. Clones that exceeded 20 RNA copies held over 97% of effector molecules, yet under 1% in naive cells.

This receptor was obtained from a human donor in good health. Some libraries in this study had Jurkat cell RNA spiked in. The chain joins TRBV3-1 to TRBJ2-1; D unclear. Sequencing was done on a sample of naive CD8+ T cells from blood, with Jurkat cell RNA spiked in. This sample's subset: FACS-sorted CD8+CD4-CCR7+CD45RA+ naive T cells. DNA of the CDR3: TGTGCCAGCAGCCCTGACCGGGTGACCTACAATGAGCAGTTCTTC. Its translation is CASSPDRVTYNEQFF.